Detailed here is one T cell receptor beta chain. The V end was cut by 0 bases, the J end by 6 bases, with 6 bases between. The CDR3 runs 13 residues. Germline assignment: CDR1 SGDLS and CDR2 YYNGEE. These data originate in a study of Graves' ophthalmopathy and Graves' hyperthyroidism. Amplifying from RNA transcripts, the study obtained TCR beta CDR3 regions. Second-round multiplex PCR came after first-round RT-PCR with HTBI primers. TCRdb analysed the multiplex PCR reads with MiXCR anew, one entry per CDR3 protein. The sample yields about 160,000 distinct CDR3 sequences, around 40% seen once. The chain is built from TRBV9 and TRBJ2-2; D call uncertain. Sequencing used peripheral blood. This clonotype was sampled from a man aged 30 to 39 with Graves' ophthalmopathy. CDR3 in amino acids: CASSVDLSGELFF. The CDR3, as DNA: TGTGCCAGCAGCGTAGACCTTTCCGGGGAGCTGTTTTTT.